These 7 T cell receptor beta chains originate from one sample sequenced in a study of blood T cells in healthy people across ages. Then a second PCR, running about 7 to 11 cycles, was carried out with a sample-barcoded 5' primer and a J-beta primer mix. TCRdb ran MiXCR on the 5' RACE reads and lists one entry per CDR3 protein. The sample holds approximately 290,000 distinct CDR3 sequences; around 29% are singletons and the top ten take roughly 28%. Sequences were obtained from blood. The receptor source for this set is a woman in her seventies in good health.

This clonotype was observed a few times. A much larger clone lies one base from this, so it may be a read error. The V gene is TRBV27, the J gene TRBJ2-5, with D unresolved. This CDR3 region has 14 residues. Germline loops: CDR1 MNHEY, CDR2 SMNVEV (reference sequence). The CDR3 spells CASSLNSEQETRYF. CDR3 sequence (DNA): TGTGCCAGCAGTTTGAATAGTGAACAAGAGACCCGGTACTTC.

This clonotype was detected a few times. The rearrangement links TRBV12-3 or TRBV12-4 to TRBJ2-1, with a tentative D call TRBD1 (5 bases). V was pared by 7 bases and J by 5 bases, with 12 bases between. The CDR3 runs to 13 residues. The DNA of the CDR3 is TGTGCCAGCAATCTCCTGACAGACAATGAGCAGTTCTTC. It yields the protein CASNLLTDNEQFF.

The rearrangement links TRBV20-1 to TRBJ2-1; no definite D call. The germline V gene encodes CDR1 DFQATT and CDR2 SNEGSKA (reference sequence). With 0 bases removed from V and 3 bases from J, the gap between germline ends came to 6 bases. This CDR3 is 13 amino acids long. CDR3 amino acids: CSARDYDYNEQFF. The DNA of the CDR3 is TGCAGTGCTAGAGATTACGACTACAATGAGCAGTTCTTC.

V and J are TRBV12-3 or TRBV12-4 and TRBJ1-6; TRBD1 might be the D (6 bases). V was trimmed by 4 bases and J by 7 bases, leaving 20 bases between them. The CDR3 extends over 17 amino acids. The CDR3 bases are TGTGCCAGCAGTTCCAGGGCGGCGGGCCAGGGGAATTCACCCCTCCACTTT. Translation: CASSSRAAGQGNSPLHF.

Comments on this clonotype: This sequence may be a read error, since a much larger clone differs from it by one base. The chain employs TRBV20-1 and TRBJ2-3; 9 bases line up with TRBD2. Trimming at V came to 3 bases and at J to 4 bases, leaving 8 bases not matched to a gene. The CDR3 is 15 residues long. CDR1 is DFQATT, CDR2 SNEGSKA, per germline (reference sequence). CDR3 protein: CSASIAGVGADTQYF. The CDR3 coding sequence is TGCAGTGCTAGCATAGCGGGAGTTGGAGCAGATACGCAGTATTTT.

The chain links TRBV6-1 to TRBJ2-2; 7 positions agree with TRBD1. V was pared by 4 bases and J by 2 bases, with 13 bases of the junction left unmatched. The CDR3 is made up of 18 amino acids. Germline V gives CDR1 MNHNS, CDR2 SASEGT. As DNA, the CDR3 is TGTGCCAGCAGTGCCCTGGACCGGCAGGGGGTAAACACCGGGGAGCTGTTTTTT. Translated: CASSALDRQGVNTGELFF.

This clonotype was seen only once. The gene calls are TRBV20-1 and TRBJ1-1; maybe TRBD1 (5 bases). V was trimmed by 6 bases and J by 0 bases, leaving 11 bases between them. Germline CDR1 reads DFQATT; CDR2 reads SNEGSKA (reference sequence). CDR3 size: 13 residues. The CDR3 sequence is CSAEGEVNTEAFF. In DNA form, the CDR3 reads TGCAGTGCCGAAGGGGAGGTGAACACTGAAGCTTTCTTT.